These 3 T cell receptor beta chains originate from one sample sequenced in a study of beta chain features in type 1 diabetes. Study-level points and caveats: Moderate but significant shortening of TCRB CDR3s was recorded in all four CD4+ subsets from Type 1 diabetes patients.

Reverse transcription of all isolated RNA meant that expressed TCRB transcripts were sequenced. Only in-frame clones appear in the TCRdb table, and some are missing; sequencing was by immunoSEQ multiplex PCR. This sample has about 650,000 clones, with roughly an eighth found just once. The antigens these receptors bind are not known. Sequences were obtained from naive CD4+ T cells from blood. These receptors all stem from a young man with type 1 diabetes.

This clone was counted a few times. This chain uses TRBV4-3 with TRBJ2-3; D uncertain. V was clipped by 1 base and J by 1 base, with 12 bases between them. The CDR3 covers 16 residues. Germline V gene sequence: CDR1 LGHNA, CDR2 YSLEER. In nucleotides, the CDR3 is TGCGCCAGCAGCCAAGTAGCAGTTTCGGGCACAGATACGCAGTATTTT. It is translated as CASSQVAVSGTDTQYF.

The chain joins TRBV19 to TRBJ2-3; possibly TRBD1 for D (6 bases). V lost 3 bases and J lost 3, with 10 bases in between. The CDR3 extends over 14 amino acids. The V gene's germline CDR1 is LNHDA and CDR2 SQIVND (reference sequence). CDR3 DNA sequence: TGTGCCAGTAGTATGGGACACAGTACAGATACGCAGTATTTT. Translating it yields CASSMGHSTDTQYF.

The chain combines TRBV5-1 with TRBJ2-7; D is uncertain. V was clipped by 0 bases and J by 2 bases, with 6 bases between them. The germline gives CDR1 SGHRS, CDR2 YFSETQ. This CDR3 comprises 13 residues. The CDR3: CASSLDQPYEQYF. The CDR3 DNA follows: TGCGCCAGCAGCTTGGACCAGCCCTACGAGCAGTACTTC. The full variable domain, rest sourced from reference TRBV5-1 and TRBJ2-7, is KAGVTQTPRYLIKTRGQQVTLSCSPISGHRSVSWYQQTPGQGLQFLFEYFSETQRNKGNFPGRFSGRQFSNSRSEMNVSTLELGDSALYLCASSLDQPYEQYFGPGTRLTVT.